The sequence of this T cell receptor beta chain was determined in a study of T cell changes during pregnancy in multiple sclerosis. Sequenced by immunoSEQ multiplex PCR; TCRdb stores in-frame clones only, minus some. The sample yields some 64,000 clones, 90% seen once. Trimming took 0 bases from V and 0 from J; bases not matched to a gene: 2. The germline V gene has CDR1 SGHNT and CDR2 YYREEE (reference sequence). The CDR3 covers 16 residues. Sequencing was performed on peripheral blood, taken in the second trimester of pregnancy. This chain connects TRBV5-4 to TRBJ2-1, with TRBD2 matching over 8 bases. The receptor was isolated from a female donor in good health, enrolled as a control in a pregnancy study. The CDR3 sequence is CASSLEAGGSYNEQFF. The CDR3 DNA reads TGTGCCAGCAGCTTGGAGGCGGGGGGCTCCTACAATGAGCAGTTCTTC.